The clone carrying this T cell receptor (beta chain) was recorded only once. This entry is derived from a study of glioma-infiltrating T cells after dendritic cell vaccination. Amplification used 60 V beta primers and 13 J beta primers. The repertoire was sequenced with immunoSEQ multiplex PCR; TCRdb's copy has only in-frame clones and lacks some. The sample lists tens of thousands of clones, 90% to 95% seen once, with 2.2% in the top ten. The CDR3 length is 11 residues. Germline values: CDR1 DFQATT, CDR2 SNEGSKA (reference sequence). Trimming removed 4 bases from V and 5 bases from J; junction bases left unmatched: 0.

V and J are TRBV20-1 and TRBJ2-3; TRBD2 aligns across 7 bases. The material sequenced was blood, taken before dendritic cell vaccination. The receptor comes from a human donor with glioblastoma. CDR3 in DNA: TGCAGTGCTACGGGGGGAGATACGCAGTATTTT. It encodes CSATGGDTQYF.